One sample yielded the 2 T cell receptor beta chains listed below, sequenced in a study of CD4 T cells in relation to SARS-CoV-2 and coronaviruses. TCRdb's table, derived via immunoSEQ multiplex PCR, lists solely in-frame clones and lacks some. The table lists some 21,000 clones, about 80% of them singletons. These receptors' targets are unknown. Unexposed donor CD4+ T cells date from about 2011-2018, before the COVID-19 pandemic. After roughly ten days of culture, CD4+ T cells were isolated. The sequencing sample was made of CD4+ T cells from PBMCs, cultured in vitro. Every receptor here comes from a human donor in good health.

There are a few counts of this clone. The chain employs TRBV24-1 and TRBJ1-3; TRBD1 agrees at 11 bases. The CDR3 length is 16 residues. After removal of 4 bases from V and 1 base from J, the junction contained 2 bases not matched to a gene. Germline loops: CDR1 KGHDR, CDR2 SFDVKD. This CDR3 reads CATSDGTGGSGNTIYF. CDR3 DNA sequence: TGTGCCACCAGTGACGGGACAGGGGGTTCTGGAAACACCATATATTTT.

The V call is TRBV6-5, the J call TRBJ2-1; 8 nucleotides line up with TRBD2. V lost 0 bases and J lost 12; bases outside the gene matches: 7. CDR1 MNHEY and CDR2 SVGAGI come from the germline V gene. The CDR3 covers 14 residues. In nucleotides, the CDR3 is TGTGCCAGCAGTTACTCAACCGGGAGGGCTGGGCAGTTCTTC. Its translation is CASSYSTGRAGQFF.